This T cell receptor (beta chain) stems from a study of T cell responses to AZD1222 COVID-19 vaccine. Study observations and caveats: Among those given AZD1222, only five or six were seropositive at baseline. An increase in Spike-specific TCR breadth and depth was observed after two AZD1222 doses.

There are a few counts of this clone. Its antigen remains unidentified. Trimming pared 5 bases from V and 0 bases from J, leaving 8 bases between. CDR1 SEHNR and CDR2 FQNEAQ come from the germline V gene (reference sequence). This CDR3 has 14 residues. TCRdb keeps only in-frame clones here, not all; method: immunoSEQ multiplex PCR. Of about 130,000 clones in the sample, roughly 87% were seen once. The source material was peripheral blood, sampled 28 days after the second AZD1222 dose. The sequence was obtained from an adult who received the AZD1222 COVID-19 vaccine. The chain employs TRBV7-9 and TRBJ1-5; no reliable D call. CDR3 in DNA: TGTGCCAGCAGCAGGGCCCCTAGCAATCAGCCCCAGCATTTT. This sequence encodes CASSRAPSNQPQHF.